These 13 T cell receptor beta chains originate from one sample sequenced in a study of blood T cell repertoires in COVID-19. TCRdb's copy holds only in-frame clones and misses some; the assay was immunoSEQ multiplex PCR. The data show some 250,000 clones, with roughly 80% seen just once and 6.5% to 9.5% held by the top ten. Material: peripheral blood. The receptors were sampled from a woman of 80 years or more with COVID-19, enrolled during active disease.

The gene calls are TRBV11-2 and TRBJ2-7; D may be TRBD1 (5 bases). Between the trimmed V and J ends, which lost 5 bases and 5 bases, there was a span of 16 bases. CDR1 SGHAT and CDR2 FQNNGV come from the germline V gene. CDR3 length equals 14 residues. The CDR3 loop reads CASSRRQGWDEQYF. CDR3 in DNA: TGTGCCAGCAGCCGTCGGCAGGGATGGGACGAGCAGTACTTC.

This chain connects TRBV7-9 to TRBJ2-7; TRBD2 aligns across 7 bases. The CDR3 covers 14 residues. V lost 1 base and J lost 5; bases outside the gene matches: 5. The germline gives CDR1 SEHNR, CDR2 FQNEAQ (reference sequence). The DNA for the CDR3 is TGTGCCAGCAGCTTAGTTCGGGGAGGGGACGAGCAGTACTTC. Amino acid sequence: CASSLVRGGDEQYF.

The CDR3 sequence is CASSSPRWGGLAKNIQYF. Written as DNA, the CDR3 is TGTGCCAGCAGCAGCCCGCGATGGGGCGGCCTAGCCAAAAACATTCAGTACTTC. The chain combines TRBV7-9 with TRBJ2-4, with D possibly being TRBD1 (5 bases). V was pared by 5 bases and J by 0 bases, with 20 bases between. The germline CDR1 and CDR2 sequences are SEHNR and FQNEAQ (reference sequence). There are 18 residues in the CDR3.

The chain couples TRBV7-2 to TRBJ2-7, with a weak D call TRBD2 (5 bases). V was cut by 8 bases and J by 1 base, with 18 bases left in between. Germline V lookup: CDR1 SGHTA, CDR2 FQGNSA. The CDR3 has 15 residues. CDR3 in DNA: TGTGCCAGCGCCCGAGGGCAGGACCCATCCTACGAGCAGTACTTC. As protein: CASARGQDPSYEQYF.

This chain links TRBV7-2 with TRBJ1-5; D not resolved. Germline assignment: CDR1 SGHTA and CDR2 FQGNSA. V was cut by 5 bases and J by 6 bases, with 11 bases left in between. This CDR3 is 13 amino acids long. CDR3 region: CASSRSPGQPQHF. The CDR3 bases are TGTGCCAGCAGCCGCTCCCCCGGTCAGCCCCAGCATTTT. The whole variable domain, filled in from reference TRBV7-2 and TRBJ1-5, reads GAGVSQSPSNKVTEKGKDVELRCDPISGHTALYWYRQSLGQGLEFLIYFQGNSAPDKSGLPSDRFSAERTGGSVSTLTIQRTQQEDSAVYLCASSRSPGQPQHFGDGTRLSIL.

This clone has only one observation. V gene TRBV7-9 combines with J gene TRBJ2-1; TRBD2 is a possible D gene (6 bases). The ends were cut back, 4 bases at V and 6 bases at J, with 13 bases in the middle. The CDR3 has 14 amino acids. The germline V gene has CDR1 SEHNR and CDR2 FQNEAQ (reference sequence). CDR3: CASSSERVGNEQFF. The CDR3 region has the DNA TGTGCCAGCAGCTCGGAGCGGGTAGGCAATGAGCAGTTCTTC.

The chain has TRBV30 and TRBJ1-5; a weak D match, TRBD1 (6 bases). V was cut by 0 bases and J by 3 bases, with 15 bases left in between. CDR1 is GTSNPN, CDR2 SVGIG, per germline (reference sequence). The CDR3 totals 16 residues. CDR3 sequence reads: CAWSVQMGALNQPQHF. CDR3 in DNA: TGTGCCTGGAGTGTACAAATGGGGGCCCTCAATCAGCCCCAGCATTTT.

The CDR3 loop reads CASKTQVYGYTF. In DNA form, the CDR3 reads TGTGCCAGTAAAACTCAGGTCTATGGCTACACCTTC. The chain links TRBV19 to TRBJ1-2; D ambiguous. V was shortened by 7 bases and J by 4 bases, with 10 bases between the two germline ends. The CDR3 loop spans 12 amino acids. Germline values: CDR1 LNHDA, CDR2 SQIVND (reference sequence).

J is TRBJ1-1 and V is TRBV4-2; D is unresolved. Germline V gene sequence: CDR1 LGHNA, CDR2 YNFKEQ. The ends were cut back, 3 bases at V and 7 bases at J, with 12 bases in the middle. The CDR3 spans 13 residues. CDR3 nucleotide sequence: TGTGCCAGCAGCCATTCCAGGCACCGTGAAGCTTTCTTT. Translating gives CASSHSRHREAFF.

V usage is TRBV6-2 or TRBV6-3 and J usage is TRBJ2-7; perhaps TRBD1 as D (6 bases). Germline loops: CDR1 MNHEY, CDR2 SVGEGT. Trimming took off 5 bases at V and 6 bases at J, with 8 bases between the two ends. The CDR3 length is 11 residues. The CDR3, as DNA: TGTGCCAGCAGTCAAGGGGGCGAGCAGTACTTC. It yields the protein CASSQGGEQYF.

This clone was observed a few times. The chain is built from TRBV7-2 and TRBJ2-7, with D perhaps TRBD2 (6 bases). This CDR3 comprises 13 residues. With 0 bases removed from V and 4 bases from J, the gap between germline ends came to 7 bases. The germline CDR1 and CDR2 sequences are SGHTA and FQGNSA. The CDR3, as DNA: TGTGCCAGCAGCTTAGCGCGGGATTACGAGCAGTACTTC. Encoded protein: CASSLARDYEQYF.

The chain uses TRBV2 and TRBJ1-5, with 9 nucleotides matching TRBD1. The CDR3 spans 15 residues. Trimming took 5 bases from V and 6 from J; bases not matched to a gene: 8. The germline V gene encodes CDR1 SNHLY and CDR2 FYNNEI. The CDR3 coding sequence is TGTGCCAGCAGTCCTAACAGGGGGCTGGGTCAGCCCCAGCATTTT. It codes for CASSPNRGLGQPQHF.

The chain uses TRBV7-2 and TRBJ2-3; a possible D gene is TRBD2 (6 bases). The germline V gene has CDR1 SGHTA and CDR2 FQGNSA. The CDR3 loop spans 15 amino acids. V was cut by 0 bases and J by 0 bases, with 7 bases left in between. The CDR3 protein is CASSLAGTSTDTQYF. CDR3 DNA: TGTGCCAGCAGCTTAGCCGGGACTAGCACAGATACGCAGTATTTT.